Listed here are 8 T cell receptor beta chains from one sample, sequenced in a study of cytomegalovirus exposure and HLA in healthy donors. The study ran its PCR with 60 Vbeta and 13 Jbeta primers. Sequencing used immunoSEQ multiplex PCR; TCRdb keeps in-frame clones, though not all of them. Among 150,000 to 200,000 clones listed, 78% were seen once. Sequenced: PBMCs. The source of these receptors is a woman aged 30 to 39 in good health and CMV-seropositive.

This clone was seen a handful of times. The rearrangement joins TRBV27 to TRBJ2-7; 9 positions agree with TRBD1. Germline V CDR1 and CDR2: MNHEY, SMNVEV (reference sequence). The V and J ends lost 5 bases and 4 bases, in that order; junction bases with no gene match: 9. The CDR3 runs 15 residues. The CDR3 DNA reads as TGTGCCAGCAGTGTGACCGGGACAGGGTGGTACGAGCAGTACTTC. Translated: CASSVTGTGWYEQYF.

V is TRBV7-2 and J is TRBJ2-7, with TRBD2 as a possible D gene (6 bases). Looked up from germline, CDR1 is SGHTA and CDR2 is FQGNSA. Deletions cut 2 bases from V and 3 bases from J, with 8 bases between. The CDR3 spans 13 residues. The CDR3, as DNA: TGTGCCAGCAGCTTAAGACTAGGCTACGAGCAGTACTTC. Residues: CASSLRLGYEQYF.

This rearrangement joins TRBV4-2 to TRBJ2-2, with 8 nucleotides matching TRBD1. The CDR3 spans 17 residues. Germline trimming cut 1 base from V and 4 bases from J; bases unmatched to any gene: 8. Germline V CDR1 and CDR2: LGHNA, YNFKEQ. The CDR3 nucleotides are TGTGCCAGCAGCCAAGTAGGCAGGGGGCGCGGCACCGGGGAGCTGTTTTTT. It is translated as CASSQVGRGRGTGELFF.

The rearrangement links TRBV20-1 to TRBJ2-1; D is ambiguous. The ends were cut back, 2 bases at V and 6 bases at J, with 5 bases in the middle. The germline gives CDR1 DFQATT, CDR2 SNEGSKA (reference sequence). There are 11 residues in the CDR3. CDR3 loop: CSARTTNEQFF. The CDR3 DNA follows: TGCAGTGCTAGAACAACCAATGAGCAGTTCTTC.

This chain joins TRBV10-3 and TRBJ2-5; the match to TRBD2 covers 10 bases. Germline V gives CDR1 ENHRY, CDR2 SYGVKD. Germline trimming cut 8 bases from V and 3 bases from J; bases unmatched to any gene: 12. The CDR3 is 16 residues long. The CDR3 nucleotides are TGTGCCATCTCGCTAGCGGGGGATCCAGATAAAGAGACCCAGTACTTC. Translation gives CAISLAGDPDKETQYF.

The chain couples TRBV6-1 to TRBJ1-2; tentatively, D is TRBD1 (5 bases). Trimming pared 7 bases from V and 8 bases from J, leaving 11 bases between. This CDR3 region has 11 residues. Germline values: CDR1 MNHNS, CDR2 SASEGT. DNA for the CDR3: TGTGCCAGCAAAGGGGAAGACGGCTACACCTTC. This codes for CASKGEDGYTF.

In its sample, this clone was seen a few times. This chain links TRBV6-1 with TRBJ1-5; 7 bases agree with TRBD1. The CDR3 covers 14 residues. V trimming: 6 bases; J trimming: 5 bases; junction bases outside the gene matches: 7. CDR1 is MNHNS, CDR2 SASEGT, per germline. CDR3 DNA sequence: TGTGCCAGCAGGACAGGGTCGGGGTATCAGCCCCAGCATTTT. Its translation is CASRTGSGYQPQHF.

The chain combines TRBV27 with TRBJ1-4; TRBD1 aligns across 7 bases. The CDR3 runs 16 residues. CDR1 and CDR2 from the germline V gene are MNHEY and SMNVEV (reference sequence). V shed 3 bases and J 2 bases; nucleotides not matched to a gene: 6. CDR3 sequence: CASSFRGTATNEKLFF. The CDR3 DNA is TGTGCCAGCAGTTTCCGGGGGACAGCTACTAATGAAAAACTGTTTTTT.